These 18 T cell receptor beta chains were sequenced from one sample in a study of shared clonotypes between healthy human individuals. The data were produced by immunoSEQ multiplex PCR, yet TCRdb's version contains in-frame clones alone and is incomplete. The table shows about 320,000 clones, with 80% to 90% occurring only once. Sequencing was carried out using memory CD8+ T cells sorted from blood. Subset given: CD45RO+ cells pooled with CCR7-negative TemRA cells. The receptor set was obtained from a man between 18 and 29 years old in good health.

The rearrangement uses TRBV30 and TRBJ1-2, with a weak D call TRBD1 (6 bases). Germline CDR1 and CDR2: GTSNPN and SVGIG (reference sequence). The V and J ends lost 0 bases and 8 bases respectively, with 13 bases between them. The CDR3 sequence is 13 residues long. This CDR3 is CAWSVTGLGGYTF. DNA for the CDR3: TGTGCCTGGAGTGTAACAGGGTTAGGGGGCTACACCTTC.

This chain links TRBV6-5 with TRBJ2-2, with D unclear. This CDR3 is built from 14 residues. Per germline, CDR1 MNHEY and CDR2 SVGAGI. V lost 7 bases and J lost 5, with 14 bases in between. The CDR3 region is CASTKVGWTGELFF. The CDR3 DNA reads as TGTGCCAGCACCAAGGTGGGGTGGACCGGGGAGCTGTTTTTT.

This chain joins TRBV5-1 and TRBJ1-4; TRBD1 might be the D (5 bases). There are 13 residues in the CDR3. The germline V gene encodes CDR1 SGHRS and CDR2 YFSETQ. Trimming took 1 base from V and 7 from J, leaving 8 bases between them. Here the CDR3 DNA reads TGCGCCAGCAGCTTGCCAGGGAGTGAAAAACTGTTTTTT. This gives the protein CASSLPGSEKLFF.

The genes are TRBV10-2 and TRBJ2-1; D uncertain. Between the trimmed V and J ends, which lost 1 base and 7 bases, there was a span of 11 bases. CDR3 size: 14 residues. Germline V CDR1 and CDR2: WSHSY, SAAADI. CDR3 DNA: TGCGCCAGCAGTGAGTTCTCCGAACGGAATGAGCAGTTCTTC. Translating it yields CASSEFSERNEQFF.

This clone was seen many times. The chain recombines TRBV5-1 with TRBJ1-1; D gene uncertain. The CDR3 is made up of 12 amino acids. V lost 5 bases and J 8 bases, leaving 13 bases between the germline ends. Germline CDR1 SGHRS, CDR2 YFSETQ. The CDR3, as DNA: TGCGCCAGCAGTCGGATGGGAGAAGAAGCTTTCTTT. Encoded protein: CASSRMGEEAFF.

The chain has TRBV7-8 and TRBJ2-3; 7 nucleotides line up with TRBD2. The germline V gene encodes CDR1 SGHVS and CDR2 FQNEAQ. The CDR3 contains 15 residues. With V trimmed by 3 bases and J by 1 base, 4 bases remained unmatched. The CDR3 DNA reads TGTGCCAGCAGCTTGCCGGCGGGGGGCACAGATACGCAGTATTTT. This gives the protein CASSLPAGGTDTQYF. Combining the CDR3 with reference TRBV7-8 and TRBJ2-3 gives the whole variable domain GAGVSQSPRYKVAKRGQDVALRCDPISGHVSLFWYQQALGQGPEFLTYFQNEAQLDKSGLPSDRFFAERPEGSVSTLKIQRTQQEDSAVYLCASSLPAGGTDTQYFGPGTRLTVL.

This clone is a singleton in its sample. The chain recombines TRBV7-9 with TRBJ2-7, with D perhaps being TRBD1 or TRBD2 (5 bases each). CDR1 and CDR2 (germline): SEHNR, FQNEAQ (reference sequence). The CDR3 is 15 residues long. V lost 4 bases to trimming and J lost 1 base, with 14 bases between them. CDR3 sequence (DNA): TGTGCCAGCAGCTCCGGGACCGACTGGTCCTACGAGCAGTACTTC. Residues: CASSSGTDWSYEQYF.

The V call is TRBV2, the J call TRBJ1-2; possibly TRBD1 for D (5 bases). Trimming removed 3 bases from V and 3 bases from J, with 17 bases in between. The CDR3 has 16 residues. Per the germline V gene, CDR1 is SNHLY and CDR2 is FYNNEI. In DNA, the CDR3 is TGTGCCAGCAGTGATGGGGTAGGGGATAGCCACTATGGCTACACCTTC. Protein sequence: CASSDGVGDSHYGYTF.

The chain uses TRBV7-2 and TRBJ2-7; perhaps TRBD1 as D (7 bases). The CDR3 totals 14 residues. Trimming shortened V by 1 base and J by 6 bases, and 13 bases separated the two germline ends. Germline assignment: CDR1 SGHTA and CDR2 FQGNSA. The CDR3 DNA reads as TGTGCCAGCAGCTTAGAAAGACAGGGAGGCGAGCAGTACTTC. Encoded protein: CASSLERQGGEQYF.

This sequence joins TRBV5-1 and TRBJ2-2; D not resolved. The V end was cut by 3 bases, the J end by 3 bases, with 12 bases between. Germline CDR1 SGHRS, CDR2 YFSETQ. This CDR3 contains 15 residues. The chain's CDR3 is CASSSLFLDTGELFF. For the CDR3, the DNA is TGCGCCAGCAGCTCCCTCTTTTTGGACACCGGGGAGCTGTTTTTT.

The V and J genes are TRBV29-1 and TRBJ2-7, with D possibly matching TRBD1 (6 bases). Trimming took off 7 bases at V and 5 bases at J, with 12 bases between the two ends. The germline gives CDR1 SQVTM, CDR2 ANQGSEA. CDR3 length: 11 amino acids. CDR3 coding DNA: TGCAGCGCCCACCAGGGGAACGAGCAGTACTTC. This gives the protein CSAHQGNEQYF.

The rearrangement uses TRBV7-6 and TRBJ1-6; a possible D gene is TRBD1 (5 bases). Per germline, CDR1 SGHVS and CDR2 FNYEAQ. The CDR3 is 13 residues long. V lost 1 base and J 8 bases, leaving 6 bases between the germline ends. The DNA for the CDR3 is TGTGCCAGCAGCTTAGTAGGGGATTCACCCCTCCACTTT. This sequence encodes CASSLVGDSPLHF.

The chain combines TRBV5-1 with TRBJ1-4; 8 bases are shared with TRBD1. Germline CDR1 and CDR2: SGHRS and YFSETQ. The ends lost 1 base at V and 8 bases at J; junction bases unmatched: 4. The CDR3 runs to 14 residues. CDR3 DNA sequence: TGCGCCAGCAGCTTGAGAACAGGGGGAGAAAAACTGTTTTTT. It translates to CASSLRTGGEKLFF.

This CDR3 is CASSLGQGRINEQFF. The CDR3 bases are TGTGCCAGCAGCTTAGGACAGGGGAGAATAAATGAGCAGTTCTTC. The chain joins TRBV11-2 to TRBJ2-1; 8 bases are shared with TRBD1. The V segment lost 1 base and the J segment 7 bases; nucleotides outside the gene matches: 6. CDR1 and CDR2 (germline): SGHAT, FQNNGV. The CDR3 spans 15 residues. The full variable domain, completed using reference TRBV11-2 and TRBJ2-1, is EAGVAQSPRYKIIEKRQSVAFWCNPISGHATLYWYQQILGQGPKLLIQFQNNGVVDDSQLPKDRFSAERLKGVDSTLKIQPAKLEDSAVYLCASSLGQGRINEQFFGPGTRLTVL.

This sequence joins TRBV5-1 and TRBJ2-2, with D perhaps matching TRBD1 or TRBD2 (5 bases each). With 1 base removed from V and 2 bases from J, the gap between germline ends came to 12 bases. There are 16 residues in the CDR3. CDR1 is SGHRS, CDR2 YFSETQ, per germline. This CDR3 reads CASSLSGTHNTGELFF. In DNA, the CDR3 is TGCGCCAGCAGCTTGTCCGGGACCCACAACACCGGGGAGCTGTTTTTT.

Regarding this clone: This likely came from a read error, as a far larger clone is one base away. The CDR3 region is CASSLGSGGPPGETQYF. The CDR3 DNA reads as TGTGCCAGCAGCTTAGGTAGCGGGGGCCCCCCCGGGGAGACCCAGTACTTC. The V and J genes are TRBV11-2 and TRBJ2-5; TRBD2 aligns across 9 bases. The CDR3 extends over 17 amino acids. In germline, CDR1 is SGHAT, CDR2 FQNNGV. Trimming took 1 base from V and 5 from J; bases not matched to a gene: 11.

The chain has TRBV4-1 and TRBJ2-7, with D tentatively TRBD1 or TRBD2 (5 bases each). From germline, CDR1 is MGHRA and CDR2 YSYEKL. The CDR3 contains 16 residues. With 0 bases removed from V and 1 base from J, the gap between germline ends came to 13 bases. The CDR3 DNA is TGCGCCAGCAGCCAAGATCCTGGGACGGCATCCTACGAGCAGTACTTC. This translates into CASSQDPGTASYEQYF.

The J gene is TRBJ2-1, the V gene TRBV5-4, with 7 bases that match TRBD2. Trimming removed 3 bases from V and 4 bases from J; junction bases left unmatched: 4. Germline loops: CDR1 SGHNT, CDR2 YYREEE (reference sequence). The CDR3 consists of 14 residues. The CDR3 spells CASSWGGSYNEQFF. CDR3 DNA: TGTGCCAGCAGCTGGGGAGGGTCTTACAATGAGCAGTTCTTC.